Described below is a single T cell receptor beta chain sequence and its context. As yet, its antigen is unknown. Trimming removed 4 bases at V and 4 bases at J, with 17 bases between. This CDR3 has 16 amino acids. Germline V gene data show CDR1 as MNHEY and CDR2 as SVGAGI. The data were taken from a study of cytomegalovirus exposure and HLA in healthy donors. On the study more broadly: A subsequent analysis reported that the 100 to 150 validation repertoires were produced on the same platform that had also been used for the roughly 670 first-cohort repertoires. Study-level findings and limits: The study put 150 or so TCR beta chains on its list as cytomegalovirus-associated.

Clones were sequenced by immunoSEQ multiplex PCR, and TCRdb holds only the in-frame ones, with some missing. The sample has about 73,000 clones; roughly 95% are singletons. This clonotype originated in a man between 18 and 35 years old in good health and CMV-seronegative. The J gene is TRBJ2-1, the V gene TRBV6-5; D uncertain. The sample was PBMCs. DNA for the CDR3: TGTGCCAGCAGTTTAATGAGAAGCCTATCATACAATGAGCAGTTCTTC. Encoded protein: CASSLMRSLSYNEQFF.